This is a list of T cell receptor beta chains from one sample in a study of T cells in Graves' hyperthyroidism and ophthalmopathy. Each CDR3 protein is one row after TCRdb ran MiXCR on the multiplex PCR reads. The sample holds 350,000 or so distinct CDR3 sequences, around a sixth seen once. The specimen was blood. The receptors here all came from a middle-aged woman with Graves' ophthalmopathy. CDR3s include the opening cysteine and the closing phenylalanine or tryptophan. The D gene is left open where the match is weak. The listing skips clone size in some rows; elsewhere it reads once, few, many or a size class.

CDR3: CASSKDRPGQGTQYF; DNA: TGCGCCAGCAGCAAGGACAGGCCAGGACAAGGGACCCAGTACTTC; D: TRBD1; J: TRBJ2-5; V: TRBV5-1; size: NA
CDR3: CAISELWWENLDTGELFF; DNA: TGTGCCATCAGTGAGTTGTGGTGGGAGAATCTGGACACCGGGGAGCTGTTTTTT; D: NA; J: TRBJ2-2; V: TRBV10-3; size: many
CDR3: CASSLGAGGQYF; DNA: TGTGCCAGCAGCTTAGGGGCGGGGGGGCAGTACTTC; D: TRBD2; J: TRBJ2-7; V: TRBV7-8; size: many
CDR3: CASSSTGATGELFF; DNA: TGTGCCAGCAGTTCGACAGGGGCCACCGGGGAGCTGTTTTTT; D: TRBD1; J: TRBJ2-2; V: TRBV12-3/TRBV12-4; size: many
CDR3: CASSYSTAGAYEQYF; DNA: TGTGCCAGCAGTTACTCGACAGCCGGAGCCTACGAGCAGTACTTC; D: NA; J: TRBJ2-7; V: TRBV6-5; size: NA
CDR3: CASSSSGRAAEQYF; DNA: TGTGCCAGCAGCTCCAGCGGGAGGGCCGCCGAGCAGTACTTC; D: TRBD2; J: TRBJ2-7; V: TRBV13; size: many
CDR3: CASSQPGQGSGYTF; DNA: TGCGCCAGCAGCCAGCCGGGACAGGGTTCGGGCTACACCTTC; D: TRBD1; J: TRBJ1-2; V: TRBV5-1; size: many
CDR3: CASTPGNTGELFF; DNA: TGTGCCAGCACCCCAGGGAACACCGGGGAGCTGTTTTTT; D: NA; J: TRBJ2-2; V: TRBV2; size: many
CDR3: CASSYREGSYEQYF; DNA: TGTGCCAGCAGCTACAGGGAAGGATCCTACGAGCAGTACTTC; D: NA; J: TRBJ2-7; V: TRBV7-2; size: once
CDR3: CASSRGTLGQPQHF; DNA: TGTGCCAGCAGCCGAGGGACACTAGGCCAGCCCCAGCATTTT; D: NA; J: TRBJ1-5; V: TRBV7-2; size: NA
CDR3: CASGQGDTEAFF; DNA: TGTGCCAGCGGACAGGGGGACACTGAAGCTTTCTTT; D: TRBD1; J: TRBJ1-1; V: TRBV4-2; size: many
CDR3: CASREREAFYEQYF; DNA: TGTGCCAGCAGGGAGCGGGAGGCTTTCTACGAGCAGTACTTC; D: TRBD2; J: TRBJ2-7; V: TRBV6-2/TRBV6-3; size: NA
CDR3: CASSHATQDRRYF; DNA: TGCGCCAGCAGCCACGCCACCCAAGACAGACGTTACTTC; D: NA; J: TRBJ2-7; V: TRBV4-1; size: many
CDR3: CAWSKTAYGYTF; DNA: TGTGCCTGGAGTAAGACAGCCTATGGCTACACCTTC; D: NA; J: TRBJ1-2; V: TRBV30; size: many
CDR3: CASRPGGAGELFF; DNA: TGTGCCAGCAGGCCGGGCGGTGCCGGGGAGCTGTTTTTT; D: NA; J: TRBJ2-2; V: TRBV7-3; size: NA
CDR3: CSAPRTVTYEQYF; DNA: TGCAGTGCTCCTCGGACAGTCACCTACGAGCAGTACTTC; D: NA; J: TRBJ2-7; V: TRBV20-1; size: many
CDR3: CASYTGNQPQHF; DNA: TGTGCCAGCTACACAGGCAATCAGCCCCAGCATTTT; D: NA; J: TRBJ1-5; V: TRBV28; size: NA
CDR3: CASSLADREPEQYF; DNA: TGTGCCAGCAGTTTGGCGGACAGGGAACCCGAGCAGTACTTC; D: TRBD1; J: TRBJ2-7; V: TRBV27; size: NA
CDR3: CSAQPGPFYF; DNA: TGCAGCGCTCAACCGGGCCCCTTTTACTTC; D: NA; J: TRBJ2-5; V: TRBV20-1; size: many
CDR3: CSASGVTSGNTIYF; DNA: TGCAGTGCTAGTGGGGTTACCTCTGGAAACACCATATATTTT; D: NA; J: TRBJ1-3; V: TRBV20-1; size: many
CDR3: CASTFFQGRETQYF; DNA: TGTGCCAGCACCTTTTTCCAGGGGAGGGAGACCCAGTACTTC; D: NA; J: TRBJ2-5; V: TRBV6-1; size: many
CDR3: CASSLGGGSQGQYF; DNA: TGTGCCAGCAGCTTAGGAGGCGGGAGTCAGGGCCAGTACTTC; D: TRBD2; J: TRBJ2-7; V: TRBV7-2; size: many
CDR3: CASSLTGGGGQGVNGYTF; DNA: TGTGCCAGCAGCTTAACAGGGGGTGGGGGACAGGGGGTCAATGGCTACACCTTC; D: TRBD1; J: TRBJ1-2; V: TRBV7-3; size: many
CDR3: CASSLGQGWGYTGELFF; DNA: TGTGCCAGCAGCCTGGGCCAGGGATGGGGTTACACCGGGGAGCTGTTTTTT; D: NA; J: TRBJ2-2; V: TRBV11-1; size: many
CDR3: CASSLTRGAAEAFF; DNA: TGTGCCAGCAGCCTCACACGGGGGGCTGCTGAAGCTTTCTTT; D: NA; J: TRBJ1-1; V: TRBV4-2; size: many
CDR3: CAWSRQGARGYTF; DNA: TGTGCCTGGAGTCGGCAGGGGGCGAGGGGCTACACCTTC; D: TRBD1; J: TRBJ1-2; V: TRBV30; size: NA
CDR3: CATSGGQTQETQYF; DNA: TGTGCCACCAGCGGGGGACAGACTCAAGAGACCCAGTACTTC; D: TRBD1; J: TRBJ2-5; V: TRBV15; size: NA
CDR3: CASSFAGGFSYEQYF; DNA: TGTGCCAGCAGTTTCGCGGGAGGCTTCTCCTACGAGCAGTACTTC; D: TRBD2; J: TRBJ2-7; V: TRBV28; size: many
CDR3: CASSLAQRGEQYF; DNA: TGTGCCAGCAGCTTAGCGCAAAGGGGAGAGCAGTACTTC; D: NA; J: TRBJ2-7; V: TRBV7-8; size: many